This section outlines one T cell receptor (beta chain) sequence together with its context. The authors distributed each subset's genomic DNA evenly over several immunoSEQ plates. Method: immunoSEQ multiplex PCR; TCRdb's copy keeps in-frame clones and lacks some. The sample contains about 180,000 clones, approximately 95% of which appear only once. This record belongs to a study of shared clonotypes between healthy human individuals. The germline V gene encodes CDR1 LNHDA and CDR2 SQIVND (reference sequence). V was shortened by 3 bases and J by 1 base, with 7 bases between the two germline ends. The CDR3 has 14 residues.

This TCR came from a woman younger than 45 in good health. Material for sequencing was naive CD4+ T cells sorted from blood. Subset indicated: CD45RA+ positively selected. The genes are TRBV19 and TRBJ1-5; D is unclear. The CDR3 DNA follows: TGTGCCAGTAGTATGGAGGGCAGCAATCAGCCCCAGCATTTT. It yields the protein CASSMEGSNQPQHF.